What follows are 23 T cell receptor beta chains derived from one specimen sequenced in a study of T cells in Graves' hyperthyroidism and ophthalmopathy. The CDR3 regions of TCR beta were amplified from RNA transcripts. TCR CDR3 underwent first-round RT-PCR with the HTBI primer set. One entry per CDR3 protein, called by TCRdb with MiXCR from the multiplex PCR reads. The sample yields approximately 480,000 distinct CDR3 sequences, roughly 20% seen once. The material sequenced was blood. The source is a man between 18 and 35 years old with Graves' hyperthyroidism.

The V and J genes are TRBV6-5 and TRBJ1-1; D uncertain. Between the trimmed V and J ends, which lost 0 bases and 2 bases, there was a span of 10 bases. CDR3 length: 15 amino acids. The germline CDR1 and CDR2 sequences are MNHEY and SVGAGI. The CDR3 region is CASSYSMLENTEAFF. DNA of the CDR3: TGTGCCAGCAGTTACTCGATGCTCGAAAACACTGAAGCTTTCTTT.

This clonotype was detected ten times or more. The rearrangement links TRBV6-2 or TRBV6-3 to TRBJ2-7; TRBD2 matches 8 bases. Germline trimming cut 5 bases from V and 5 bases from J; bases unmatched to any gene: 8. This CDR3 contains 14 residues. The germline gives CDR1 MNHEY, CDR2 SVGEGT. The CDR3 DNA is TGTGCCAGCAGTGGACCGGGACTAGTAGACGAGCAGTACTTC. Translated: CASSGPGLVDEQYF.

The V call is TRBV11-2, the J call TRBJ2-5; 7 bases align to TRBD2. Germline CDR1 reads SGHAT; CDR2 reads FQNNGV. The length of the CDR3 is 18 residues. V trimming: 2 bases; J trimming: 3 bases; junction bases outside the gene matches: 15. As DNA, the CDR3 is TGTGCCAGCAGCTTAAAGCCCCGTTTTGCGGGGGTGGAAGAGACCCAGTACTTC. This encodes CASSLKPRFAGVEETQYF. Supplemented by reference TRBV11-2 and TRBJ2-5, the full variable domain reads EAGVAQSPRYKIIEKRQSVAFWCNPISGHATLYWYQQILGQGPKLLIQFQNNGVVDDSQLPKDRFSAERLKGVDSTLKIQPAKLEDSAVYLCASSLKPRFAGVEETQYFGPGTRLLVL.

This clonotype was counted ten times or more. The chain links TRBV10-3 to TRBJ1-1, with D tentatively TRBD1 (5 bases). CDR1 and CDR2 (germline): ENHRY, SYGVKD. This CDR3 is built from 13 residues. V lost 6 bases and J 4 bases, leaving 12 bases between the germline ends. The CDR3 DNA sequence: TGTGCCATCAGGGCAGGGTTGTCCACTGAAGCTTTCTTT. This codes for CAIRAGLSTEAFF.

This clonotype showed up many times. This sequence joins TRBV5-1 and TRBJ1-3; no clear D. The V gene lost 2 bases and the J gene lost 0 bases, with 3 bases spanning the gap. CDR3 length: 13 residues. Germline CDR1 and CDR2: SGHRS and YFSETQ. The CDR3: CASSFDSGNTIYF. The CDR3 DNA reads TGCGCCAGCAGCTTCGACTCTGGAAACACCATATATTTT. Full variable domain (outside the CDR3, taken from reference TRBV5-1 and TRBJ1-3): KAGVTQTPRYLIKTRGQQVTLSCSPISGHRSVSWYQQTPGQGLQFLFEYFSETQRNKGNFPGRFSGRQFSNSRSEMNVSTLELGDSALYLCASSFDSGNTIYFGEGSWLTVV.

The sample holds many counts of this clonotype. The chain is built from TRBV30 and TRBJ2-7, with TRBD1 identical over 7 bases. The CDR3 runs to 13 residues. V gave up 2 bases and J gave up 3 bases; unmatched junction bases: 4. CDR1 and CDR2 (germline): GTSNPN, SVGIG (reference sequence). This chain's CDR3 is CAWSRDSSYEQYF. CDR3 sequence (DNA): TGTGCCTGGAGTCGGGACAGCAGCTACGAGCAGTACTTC.

This rearrangement joins TRBV6-1 to TRBJ2-7; tentatively, D is TRBD2 (6 bases). Germline loops: CDR1 MNHNS, CDR2 SASEGT. Trimming stripped 6 bases from V and 3 bases from J, with 18 bases between. The CDR3 extends over 15 amino acids. The CDR3 DNA reads TGTGCCAGCAGAACCGTGGAGGGACTGGACTACGAGCAGTACTTC. Translation gives CASRTVEGLDYEQYF.

This sequence joins TRBV5-1 and TRBJ2-4, with 10 bases identical to TRBD1. Germline lookup yields CDR1 SGHRS and CDR2 YFSETQ. CDR3 length equals 13 residues. The junction had 6 bases not matched to a gene; V was cut back by 6 bases and J by 9 bases. The CDR3 DNA follows: TGCGCCAGCATCGGGACAGGGGAGAGCATTCAGTACTTC. This sequence encodes CASIGTGESIQYF. Full variable domain (outside the CDR3, taken from reference TRBV5-1 and TRBJ2-4): KAGVTQTPRYLIKTRGQQVTLSCSPISGHRSVSWYQQTPGQGLQFLFEYFSETQRNKGNFPGRFSGRQFSNSRSEMNVSTLELGDSALYLCASIGTGESIQYFGAGTRLSVL.

This clonotype came up many times. The chain is built from TRBV29-1 and TRBJ2-7; D may be TRBD2 (5 bases). The CDR3 is made up of 11 amino acids. Germline V gene data show CDR1 as SQVTM and CDR2 as ANQGSEA. V shed 7 bases and J shed 4 bases, with 11 bases lying between them. CDR3 amino acids: CSAVGGYEQYF. The DNA of the CDR3 is TGCAGCGCCGTCGGAGGATACGAGCAGTACTTC.

There are many counts of this clonotype. This sequence joins TRBV19 and TRBJ1-6; D not resolved. The CDR3 loop spans 15 amino acids. V was pared by 1 base and J by 8 bases, with 12 bases between. CDR1 LNHDA and CDR2 SQIVND come from the germline V gene (reference sequence). This chain's CDR3 is CASSIGSAWDSPLHF. Here the CDR3 DNA reads TGTGCCAGTAGTATAGGATCGGCCTGGGATTCACCCCTCCACTTT.

This clonotype was seen at least ten times. The chain couples TRBV6-1 to TRBJ1-5, with 8 nucleotides matching TRBD1. This CDR3 has 14 amino acids. The germline gives CDR1 MNHNS, CDR2 SASEGT. The CDR3 sequence: CAPLGTGLNQPQHF. The CDR3 bases are TGTGCTCCCCTGGGGACAGGACTCAACCAGCCCCAGCATTTT.

This chain joins TRBV28 and TRBJ2-7; D not certain. The V gene lost 7 bases and the J gene lost 0 bases, with 10 bases spanning the gap. The length of the CDR3 is 13 residues. Germline lookup yields CDR1 MDHEN and CDR2 SYDVKM. The CDR3 DNA sequence: TGTGCCAGCATTGCCAGAGCCTCCTACGAGCAGTACTTC. This encodes CASIARASYEQYF.

This clonotype has just a few counts. V usage is TRBV20-1 and J usage is TRBJ1-1, with D hard to call. This CDR3 is 13 amino acids long. V lost 5 bases and J 3 bases, leaving 13 bases between the germline ends. The germline V gene has CDR1 DFQATT and CDR2 SNEGSKA (reference sequence). The CDR3 DNA is TGCAGTGCTCCTCTCGATCCGTACACTGAAGCTTTCTTT. Amino acids: CSAPLDPYTEAFF.

This clonotype was counted ten times or more. V usage is TRBV28 and J usage is TRBJ2-7; a possible D gene is TRBD2 (5 bases). With 4 bases removed from V and 3 bases from J, the gap between germline ends came to 13 bases. This CDR3 spans 14 amino acids. The germline V gene has CDR1 MDHEN and CDR2 SYDVKM. The CDR3: CASSSAVGLYEQYF. In nucleotides, the CDR3 is TGTGCCAGCAGTTCGGCGGTCGGACTCTACGAGCAGTACTTC.

This sequence joins TRBV20-1 and TRBJ2-7; 9 bases fit TRBD2. Germline values: CDR1 DFQATT, CDR2 SNEGSKA (reference sequence). J was trimmed by 3 bases and V by 6 bases; bases with no gene match: 6. CDR3 length equals 13 residues. Here the CDR3 DNA reads TGCAGTGCCGGGAGCGGGGGGAGCTACGAGCAGTACTTC. This translates into CSAGSGGSYEQYF.

This clonotype showed up many times. The V call is TRBV11-2, the J call TRBJ1-2; the match to TRBD1 covers 7 bases. The CDR3 extends over 16 amino acids. Germline trimming cut 2 bases from V and 4 bases from J; bases unmatched to any gene: 10. Germline loops: CDR1 SGHAT, CDR2 FQNNGV. The DNA of the CDR3 is TGTGCCAGCAGCTTAAGACAGGGCCTTGGATTCTATGGCTACACCTTC. Translating gives CASSLRQGLGFYGYTF. Full variable domain (rest looked up from reference TRBV11-2 and TRBJ1-2): EAGVAQSPRYKIIEKRQSVAFWCNPISGHATLYWYQQILGQGPKLLIQFQNNGVVDDSQLPKDRFSAERLKGVDSTLKIQPAKLEDSAVYLCASSLRQGLGFYGYTFGSGTRLTVV.

This clonotype was detected many times. The V call is TRBV10-3, the J call TRBJ2-7; 13 nucleotides match TRBD2. Germline trimming cut 4 bases from V and 5 bases from J; bases unmatched to any gene: 11. The CDR3 extends over 17 amino acids. Germline loops: CDR1 ENHRY, CDR2 SYGVKD. CDR3 residues: CAISGRLAGGQSDEQYF. DNA for the CDR3: TGTGCCATCAGTGGTAGACTAGCGGGGGGCCAATCGGACGAGCAGTACTTC.

This clonotype was seen ten or more times. V is TRBV28 and J is TRBJ1-5; TRBD1 agrees at 8 bases. The CDR3 is 15 amino acids. Germline values: CDR1 MDHEN, CDR2 SYDVKM. J gave up 6 bases and V 5 bases, and 9 bases lay outside the gene matches. CDR3 amino acids: CASSHGQGGGQPQHF. CDR3 nucleotide sequence: TGTGCCAGCAGTCACGGACAGGGCGGGGGTCAGCCCCAGCATTTT.

This clonotype was counted many times. The chain uses TRBV6-1 and TRBJ1-1, with D possibly TRBD1 on 6 matching bases. Germline-derived CDR1 and CDR2 are MNHNS and SASEGT. The V end lost 7 bases, the J end lost 4 bases, and 16 bases lay between the germline ends. There are 14 residues in the CDR3. The CDR3 protein is CASTIGGASTEAFF. CDR3 nucleotides: TGTGCCAGCACCATAGGGGGGGCATCCACTGAAGCTTTCTTT.

This clonotype appeared many times. V and J are TRBV2 and TRBJ2-2; tentative D call: TRBD1 (5 bases). V lost 6 bases and J lost 1, with 9 bases in between. Germline V gives CDR1 SNHLY, CDR2 FYNNEI. The CDR3 consists of 14 residues. DNA of the CDR3: TGTGCCAGCAGATACGGACAGAACACCGGGGAGCTGTTTTTT. Residues: CASRYGQNTGELFF. Drawing the rest from reference TRBV2 and TRBJ2-2, the complete variable domain is EPEVTQTPSHQVTQMGQEVILRCVPISNHLYFYWYRQILGQKVEFLVSFYNNEISEKSEIFDDQFSVERPDGSNFTLKIRSTKLEDSAMYFCASRYGQNTGELFFGEGSRLTVL.

This sequence joins TRBV9 and TRBJ1-3; 8 bases match TRBD1. The germline CDR1 and CDR2 sequences are SGDLS and YYNGEE. The length of the CDR3 is 16 residues. V gave up 2 bases and J gave up 0 bases; unmatched junction bases: 4. The CDR3 here is CASSVQGAPSGNTIYF. Written as DNA, the CDR3 is TGTGCCAGCAGCGTCCAGGGGGCCCCCTCTGGAAACACCATATATTTT.

This clonotype was seen many times. V usage is TRBV6-1 and J usage is TRBJ2-5; 7 positions match TRBD2. In germline, CDR1 is MNHNS, CDR2 SASEGT. V lost 4 bases and J lost 2; bases outside the gene matches: 7. This CDR3 is 15 amino acids long. This CDR3 is CASSGGAGWQETQYF. The DNA for the CDR3 is TGTGCCAGCAGTGGGGGAGCGGGGTGGCAAGAGACCCAGTACTTC.

The chain has TRBV2 and TRBJ1-2; TRBD1 matches at 10 bases. CDR3 length: 15 residues. Trimming removed 8 bases from V and 4 bases from J; junction bases left unmatched: 10. Germline CDR1 reads SNHLY; CDR2 reads FYNNEI. The CDR3 DNA sequence: TGTGCCAGCCAGGTGGGGGGACAGGGGATCTATGGCTACACCTTC. This translates into CASQVGGQGIYGYTF.